This T cell receptor (beta chain) was sequenced for a study of shared clonotypes between healthy human individuals. Whole-study findings and limits: Around 5% of naive CD4 clonotypes were common to several donors. On the whole, naive subsets had larger estimated richness than memory subsets had. Clonotypes shared by all four donors outscored non-shared clonotypes in generation probability.

A word on this clone: Its antigen is still unknown.

Around 220 ng DNA, 30,000 or so T cell genomes, went into each sorted-subset replicate PCR. Here immunoSEQ multiplex PCR was the method, and the copy in TCRdb shows in-frame clones only, minus some. The table records some 2 million clones, 90% to 95% of them present only once. Sequences were obtained from naive CD4+ T cells sorted from blood. The subset here: CD45RA+ positively selected. The sequence derives from a man aged 18 to 30 in good health.

The CDR3 region is CASSAGGLAGWYEQYF. CDR3 DNA: TGTGCCAGCAGCGCGGGGGGATTAGCGGGATGGTACGAGCAGTACTTC. The chain employs TRBV9 and TRBJ2-7; 8 positions match TRBD2. V lost 3 bases and J lost 4; bases outside the gene matches: 12. The CDR3 totals 16 residues. Germline CDR1 reads SGDLS; CDR2 reads YYNGEE.